These 22 T cell receptor beta chains came from one sample sequenced in a study of blood T cell repertoires in COVID-19. Sequencing used immunoSEQ multiplex PCR; TCRdb keeps in-frame clones, though not all of them. Among around 250,000 clones listed, around 86% were seen once. The sample comprised PBMCs or T cells enriched from blood (not recorded which). The receptor set was obtained from a young man who had recovered from COVID-19.

The V and J genes are TRBV18 and TRBJ2-5; 7 positions agree with TRBD2. In germline, CDR1 is KGHSH, CDR2 LQKENI. This CDR3 is built from 15 residues. V was pared by 3 bases and J by 1 base, with 5 bases of the junction left unmatched. The CDR3 DNA reads as TGTGCCAGCTCACCGAGAACGGGGGGCCAAGAGACCCAGTACTTC. Amino acid sequence: CASSPRTGGQETQYF.

The chain combines TRBV11-3 with TRBJ2-3, with 9 bases identical to TRBD2. Germline-derived CDR1 and CDR2 are SGHNT and YENEEA. The CDR3 is 15 amino acids. The V and J ends lost 1 base and 4 bases, in that order; junction bases with no gene match: 3. The CDR3 coding sequence is TGTGCCAGCAGCTTAGGGCGGGGGGGCCCAGATACGCAGTATTTT. Protein: CASSLGRGGPDTQYF.

In its sample, this clone was seen once. This chain uses TRBV5-4 with TRBJ1-2, with TRBD1 as a possible D gene (6 bases). The germline V and J ends were trimmed by 6 bases and 0 bases, with 18 bases remaining between them. This CDR3 has 16 amino acids. The germline CDR1 and CDR2 sequences are SGHNT and YYREEE (reference sequence). The CDR3 loop is CASTLTVTGPNYGYTF. The CDR3 coding sequence is TGTGCCAGCACCTTAACCGTGACAGGCCCTAACTATGGCTACACCTTC.

The chain carries TRBV5-6 and TRBJ2-1; possible D gene TRBD1, 5 bases. Germline V gene sequence: CDR1 SGHDT, CDR2 YYEEEE. The CDR3 has 13 amino acids. With 0 bases removed from V and 16 bases from J, the gap between germline ends came to 17 bases. This CDR3 reads CASSLAGLQGEFF. CDR3 coding DNA: TGTGCCAGCAGCTTGGCCGGGTTGCAGGGTGAATTCTTC.

This chain joins TRBV4-1 and TRBJ2-3; D not certain. This CDR3 is built from 12 residues. Trimming took off 0 bases at V and 9 bases at J, with 7 bases between the two ends. Germline-derived CDR1 and CDR2 are MGHRA and YSYEKL. The CDR3 region has the DNA TGCGCCAGCAGCCAAGATTCGTTCACGCAGTATTTT. Amino acids: CASSQDSFTQYF.

This rearrangement joins TRBV9 to TRBJ2-1; 13 bases align to TRBD2. After removal of 0 bases from V and 7 bases from J, the junction contained 4 bases not matched to a gene. The CDR3 is 16 residues long. Per germline, CDR1 SGDLS and CDR2 YYNGEE. The CDR3 loop is CASSVAPGLAGNEQFF. The CDR3 DNA reads as TGTGCCAGCAGCGTAGCCCCGGGACTAGCGGGAAATGAGCAGTTCTTC.

The chain is built from TRBV28 and TRBJ2-7, with 7 bases identical to TRBD2. The CDR3 extends over 15 amino acids. The ends lost 5 bases at V and 3 bases at J; junction bases unmatched: 10. CDR1 is MDHEN and CDR2 is SYDVKM in the germline V gene. CDR3: CASSPGEGRDYEQYF. As DNA, the CDR3 is TGTGCCAGCAGTCCCGGGGAGGGACGCGACTACGAGCAGTACTTC.

This rearrangement joins TRBV6-5 to TRBJ2-7; TRBD1 is a possible D gene (5 bases). Trimming stripped 2 bases from V and 7 bases from J, with 15 bases between. The CDR3 has 14 amino acids. The germline V gene encodes CDR1 MNHEY and CDR2 SVGAGI. CDR3 region: CASSYGGRVGEQYF. DNA for the CDR3: TGTGCCAGCAGTTACGGCGGCAGGGTGGGTGAGCAGTACTTC.

The rearrangement uses TRBV3-1 (or the pseudogene TRBV3-2) and TRBJ1-3; possible D gene TRBD1, 6 bases. V lost 1 base and J 6 bases, leaving 19 bases between the germline ends. Germline V gene data show CDR1 as LGHDT and CDR2 as YNNKEL (reference sequence). The CDR3 is 17 residues long. In nucleotides, the CDR3 is TGTGCCAGCAGCCAAGGAGGGGGGGGTCCCGGGCTAAACACCATATATTTT. It yields the protein CASSQGGGGPGLNTIYF.

V is TRBV7-8 and J is TRBJ1-4; D perhaps matches TRBD1 (5 bases). CDR1 SGHVS and CDR2 FQNEAQ come from the germline V gene. The CDR3 loop spans 16 amino acids. The V end lost 6 bases, the J end lost 8 bases, and 22 bases lay between the germline ends. The CDR3 protein is CASREKRGRIREKLFF. CDR3 nucleotide sequence: TGTGCCAGCAGGGAGAAAAGGGGAAGGATTCGGGAAAAACTGTTTTTT.

The rearrangement links TRBV5-1 to TRBJ2-3; 13 bases fit TRBD2. The CDR3 covers 16 residues. V lost 4 bases and J lost 4; bases outside the gene matches: 6. The V gene's germline CDR1 is SGHRS and CDR2 YFSETQ. CDR3 sequence reads: CASSLGTSGDSDTQYF. The CDR3 DNA is TGCGCCAGCAGCCTAGGGACTAGCGGGGACTCAGATACGCAGTATTTT.

The chain recombines TRBV4-2 with TRBJ2-1; 9 bases are shared with TRBD2. CDR3 size: 19 residues. The germline gives CDR1 LGHNA, CDR2 YNFKEQ. Unmatched junction bases numbered 9, after V lost 0 bases and J lost 0 bases. The DNA for the CDR3 is TGTGCCAGCAGCCAAGATATGGCGGGAGGGCAGGGCTCCTACAATGAGCAGTTCTTC. It yields the protein CASSQDMAGGQGSYNEQFF.

This chain uses TRBV5-1 with TRBJ2-1; 8 bases align to TRBD1. Germline V lookup: CDR1 SGHRS, CDR2 YFSETQ. With V trimmed by 7 bases and J by 5 bases, 8 bases remained unmatched. CDR3 size: 14 residues. CDR3 DNA: TGCGCCAGCGACACAGGGGGTACCAACAATGAGCAGTTCTTC. It specifies CASDTGGTNNEQFF.

The chain couples TRBV11-2 to TRBJ2-7, with D hard to call. In germline, CDR1 is SGHAT, CDR2 FQNNGV. V was shortened by 1 base and J by 4 bases, with 14 bases between the two germline ends. The CDR3 extends over 15 amino acids. The CDR3 here is CASSLAPHSRYEQYF. In nucleotides, the CDR3 is TGTGCCAGCAGCTTAGCCCCGCACTCCAGGTACGAGCAGTACTTC.

The V gene is TRBV12-3 or TRBV12-4, the J gene TRBJ1-3; D not certain. The CDR3 is made up of 12 amino acids. The V and J ends lost 6 bases and 0 bases respectively, with 3 bases between them. The CDR3 region has the DNA TGTGCCAGCAGCAACTCTGGAAACACCATATATTTT. Translation: CASSNSGNTIYF.

The chain employs TRBV11-2 and TRBJ1-1; a possible D gene is TRBD1 (6 bases). CDR1 SGHAT and CDR2 FQNNGV come from the germline V gene. This CDR3 contains 14 residues. V lost 4 bases and J lost 6, with 15 bases in between. The CDR3, as DNA: TGTGCCAGCAGCTCATACAGGGCCGGATCTGAAGCTTTCTTT. It codes for CASSSYRAGSEAFF.

The chain employs TRBV24-1 and TRBJ2-1, with 9 bases matching TRBD1. Unmatched junction bases numbered 8, after V lost 7 bases and J lost 5 bases. Germline V lookup: CDR1 KGHDR, CDR2 SFDVKD. There are 15 residues in the CDR3. This chain's CDR3 is CATRATGGSNNEQFF. DNA for the CDR3: TGTGCCACCAGGGCCACAGGGGGCTCTAACAATGAGCAGTTCTTC.

This chain connects TRBV30 to TRBJ1-4; 9 nucleotides agree with TRBD1. Germline CDR1 is GTSNPN and CDR2 is SVGIG (reference sequence). The CDR3 has 16 residues. V trimming: 0 bases; J trimming: 7 bases; junction bases outside the gene matches: 9. The CDR3 DNA sequence: TGTGCCTGGAGTGTACGACCGGGACAGGGACCTGAAAAACTGTTTTTT. It translates to CAWSVRPGQGPEKLFF.

This clone was counted at least ten times. This rearrangement joins TRBV6-5 to TRBJ1-6; the D is unclear. V dropped 7 bases and J dropped 1 base, with 8 bases sitting between them. CDR1 is MNHEY and CDR2 is SVGAGI in the germline V gene. The CDR3 has 14 residues. CDR3 amino acids: CASTGRSYNSPLHF. The CDR3 coding sequence is TGTGCCAGCACGGGTCGGTCCTATAATTCACCCCTCCACTTT.

The chain uses TRBV27 and TRBJ2-7; the match to TRBD2 covers 13 bases. The CDR3 sequence is 17 residues long. Trimming took 2 bases from V and 2 from J; bases not matched to a gene: 6. Germline V gives CDR1 MNHEY, CDR2 SMNVEV (reference sequence). CDR3 sequence: CASSLRGTSGIPYEQYF. The CDR3 coding sequence is TGTGCCAGCAGTTTACGTGGGACTAGCGGGATCCCCTACGAGCAGTACTTC.

V usage is TRBV10-1 and J usage is TRBJ2-1; a weak D match, TRBD1 (5 bases). The germline V gene has CDR1 WNHNN and CDR2 SYGVQD (reference sequence). This CDR3 has 16 residues. V was cut by 3 bases and J by 0 bases, with 12 bases left in between. CDR3 protein: CASSDPTVTSYNEQFF. The CDR3 nucleotides read TGCGCCAGCAGTGACCCGACAGTTACCTCCTACAATGAGCAGTTCTTC.

CDR3 sequence reads: CAISEGGEDTQYF. In DNA form, the CDR3 reads TGTGCCATCAGTGAGGGTGGAGAAGATACGCAGTATTTT. The V call is TRBV10-3, the J call TRBJ2-3; D is ambiguous. The CDR3 runs to 13 residues. Trimming shortened V by 2 bases and J by 5 bases, and 8 bases separated the two germline ends. Germline-derived CDR1 and CDR2 are ENHRY and SYGVKD.